A single sample is the source of the 12 T cell receptor beta chains below, sequenced in a study of T cell changes during pregnancy in multiple sclerosis. The assay was immunoSEQ multiplex PCR, and TCRdb's table has in-frame clones only and misses some. In the table there are approximately 71,000 clones, roughly 92% of which are singletons. This material consisted of peripheral blood, taken in the second trimester of pregnancy. The receptors were gathered from a female donor with multiple sclerosis, enrolled in a pregnancy study.

The rearrangement links TRBV7-2 to TRBJ2-3; TRBD2 is a possible D gene (6 bases). CDR1 is SGHTA and CDR2 is FQGNSA in the germline V gene. Trimming removed 4 bases from V and 6 bases from J, with 8 bases in between. The CDR3 is 12 amino acids. The CDR3 DNA sequence: TGTGCCAGCAGCTATGGGGGGGATACGCAGTATTTT. It translates to CASSYGGDTQYF.

The CDR3 reads CASKGQAPEQYF. The CDR3 DNA follows: TGTGCCAGCAAGGGACAGGCTCCTGAGCAGTACTTC. The rearrangement links TRBV7-9 to TRBJ2-7; 8 nucleotides agree with TRBD1. Per germline, CDR1 SEHNR and CDR2 FQNEAQ (reference sequence). The length of the CDR3 is 12 residues. V dropped 7 bases and J dropped 7; count of bases not matched to a gene: 6.

The V gene is TRBV7-2, the J gene TRBJ1-6, with D perhaps TRBD1 (5 bases). Deletions cut 5 bases from V and 6 bases from J, with 17 bases between. The CDR3 is 16 residues long. The V gene's germline CDR1 is SGHTA and CDR2 FQGNSA. The CDR3 DNA reads TGTGCCAGCAGCCGAGCCCGAGGGACTCGTAATTCACCCCTCCACTTT. Protein sequence: CASSRARGTRNSPLHF.

The rearrangement joins TRBV11-2 to TRBJ1-2; 9 nucleotides agree with TRBD1. Germline CDR1 reads SGHAT; CDR2 reads FQNNGV. V shed 4 bases, J shed 2 bases, and the junction held 8 bases outside the gene matches. CDR3 length: 16 residues. The CDR3: CASSSPGQGRNYGYTF. For the CDR3, the DNA is TGTGCCAGCAGCTCCCCGGGACAGGGTCGAAACTATGGCTACACCTTC.

The chain joins TRBV10-1 to TRBJ1-1; D unclear. Trimming stripped 3 bases from V and 3 bases from J, with 11 bases between. Germline values: CDR1 WNHNN, CDR2 SYGVQD (reference sequence). The CDR3 extends over 14 amino acids. CDR3 DNA sequence: TGCGCCAGCAGTGACGGGGAAGTAGACACTGAAGCTTTCTTT. Residues: CASSDGEVDTEAFF.

The V and J genes are TRBV10-3 and TRBJ2-1, with a weak D call TRBD2 (6 bases). This CDR3 region has 13 residues. The germline V and J ends were trimmed by 8 bases and 5 bases, with 13 bases remaining between them. Germline CDR1 and CDR2: ENHRY and SYGVKD. CDR3 coding DNA: TGTGCCATCTCCGGGACTTCCGACAATGAGCAGTTCTTC. Protein: CAISGTSDNEQFF.

The chain combines TRBV9 with TRBJ1-6; 9 nucleotides align to TRBD1. In germline, CDR1 is SGDLS, CDR2 YYNGEE. V lost 4 bases to trimming and J lost 10 bases; unmatched junction nucleotides: 6. The CDR3 has 14 amino acids. CDR3 DNA sequence: TGTGCCAGCAGCCCGGGACAGGGCGCGTCACCCCTCCACTTT. Its protein is CASSPGQGASPLHF.

The CDR3, as DNA: TGCGCCAGCAGCTTGGTCGCAGGGCAGGGGGAGACCCAGTACTTC. Translated: CASSLVAGQGETQYF. J is TRBJ2-5 and V is TRBV5-1; tentatively, D is TRBD1 (6 bases). V lost 0 bases and J lost 5, with 14 bases in between. Germline V lookup: CDR1 SGHRS, CDR2 YFSETQ. The CDR3 has 15 amino acids.

The chain has TRBV7-9 and TRBJ1-5; TRBD1 matches 8 bases. The germline CDR1 and CDR2 sequences are SEHNR and FQNEAQ (reference sequence). The CDR3 has 15 residues. The junction had 4 bases not matched to a gene; V was cut back by 0 bases and J by 6 bases. The CDR3 loop reads CASSLAPGGGQPQHF. In nucleotides, the CDR3 is TGTGCCAGCAGCTTAGCGCCAGGGGGCGGTCAGCCCCAGCATTTT. Filled out from reference TRBV7-9 and TRBJ1-5, the complete variable domain reads DTGVSQNPRHKITKRGQNVTFRCDPISEHNRLYWYRQTLGQGPEFLTYFQNEAQLEKSRLLSDRFSAERPKGSFSTLEIQRTEQGDSAMYLCASSLAPGGGQPQHFGDGTRLSIL.

The genes are TRBV11-2 and TRBJ1-4; possible D gene TRBD1, 6 bases. Trimming removed 3 bases at V and 7 bases at J, with 12 bases between. The CDR3 runs to 14 residues. Germline values: CDR1 SGHAT, CDR2 FQNNGV. CDR3 region: CASSLEQGFEKLFF. CDR3 nucleotide sequence: TGTGCCAGCAGCTTGGAACAGGGCTTTGAAAAACTGTTTTTT.

The chain has TRBV7-8 and TRBJ2-5; D remains unclear. V dropped 0 bases and J dropped 5 bases, with 10 bases sitting between them. This CDR3 has 14 amino acids. Per germline, CDR1 SGHVS and CDR2 FQNEAQ. In nucleotides, the CDR3 is TGTGCCAGCAGCTTAGCCCCTTCCCGGGAGACCCAGTACTTC. Translated: CASSLAPSRETQYF. The variable domain in full, completed from reference TRBV7-8 and TRBJ2-5, reads GAGVSQSPRYKVAKRGQDVALRCDPISGHVSLFWYQQALGQGPEFLTYFQNEAQLDKSGLPSDRFFAERPEGSVSTLKIQRTQQEDSAVYLCASSLAPSRETQYFGPGTRLLVL.

The chain carries TRBV28 and TRBJ1-4; D is uncertain. CDR1 and CDR2 from the germline V gene are MDHEN and SYDVKM. The V end was cut by 7 bases, the J end by 6 bases, with 15 bases between. The CDR3 is 14 residues long. The chain's CDR3 is CASTLDLKDEKLFF. Written as DNA, the CDR3 is TGTGCCAGCACCCTCGACTTAAAGGATGAAAAACTGTTTTTT. Supplemented by reference TRBV28 and TRBJ1-4, the full variable domain reads DVKVTQSSRYLVKRTGEKVFLECVQDMDHENMFWYRQDPGLGLRLIYFSYDVKMKEKGDIPEGYSVSREKKERFSLILESASTNQTSMYLCASTLDLKDEKLFFGSGTQLSVL.